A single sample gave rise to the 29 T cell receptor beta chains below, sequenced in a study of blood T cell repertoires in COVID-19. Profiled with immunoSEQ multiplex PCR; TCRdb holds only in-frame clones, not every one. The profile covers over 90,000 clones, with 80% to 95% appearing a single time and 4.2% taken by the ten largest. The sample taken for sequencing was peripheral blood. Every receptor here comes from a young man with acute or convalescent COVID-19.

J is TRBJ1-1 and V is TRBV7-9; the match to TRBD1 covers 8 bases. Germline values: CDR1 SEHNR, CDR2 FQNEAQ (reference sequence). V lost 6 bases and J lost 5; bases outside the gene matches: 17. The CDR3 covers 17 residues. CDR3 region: CASRPELARGLQTEAFF. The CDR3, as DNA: TGTGCCAGCAGGCCCGAATTAGCCAGGGGGCTACAAACTGAAGCTTTCTTT.

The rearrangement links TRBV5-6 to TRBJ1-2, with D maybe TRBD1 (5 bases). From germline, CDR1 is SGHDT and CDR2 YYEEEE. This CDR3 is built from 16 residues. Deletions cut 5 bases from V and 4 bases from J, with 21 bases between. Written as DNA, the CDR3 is TGTGCCAGCAGATTTGCAACGGGGGTCCCCGTCTATGGCTACACCTTC. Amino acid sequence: CASRFATGVPVYGYTF.

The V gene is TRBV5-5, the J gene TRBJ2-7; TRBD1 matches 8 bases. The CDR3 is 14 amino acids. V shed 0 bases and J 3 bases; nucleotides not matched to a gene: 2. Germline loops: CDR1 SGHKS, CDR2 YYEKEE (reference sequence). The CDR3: CASSLAGTGYEQYF. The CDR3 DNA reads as TGTGCCAGCAGCTTGGCAGGGACAGGCTACGAGCAGTACTTC.

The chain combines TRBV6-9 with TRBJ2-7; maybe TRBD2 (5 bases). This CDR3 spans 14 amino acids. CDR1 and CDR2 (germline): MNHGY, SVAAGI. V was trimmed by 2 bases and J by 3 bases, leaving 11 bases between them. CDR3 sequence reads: CASSYRGCCYEQYF. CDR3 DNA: TGTGCCAGCAGTTATCGAGGGTGTTGCTACGAGCAGTACTTC.

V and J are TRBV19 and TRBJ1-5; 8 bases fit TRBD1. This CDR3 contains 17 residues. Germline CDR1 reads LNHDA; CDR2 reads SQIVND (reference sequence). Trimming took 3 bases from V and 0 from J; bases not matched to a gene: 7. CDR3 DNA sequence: TGTGCCAGTAGTATCCGGCAGGGGGCTATTAGCAATCAGCCCCAGCATTTT. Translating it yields CASSIRQGAISNQPQHF.

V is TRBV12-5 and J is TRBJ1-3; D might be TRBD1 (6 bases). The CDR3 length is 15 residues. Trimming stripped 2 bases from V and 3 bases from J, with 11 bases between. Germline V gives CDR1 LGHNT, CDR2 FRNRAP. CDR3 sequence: CASGLPQGSGNTIYF. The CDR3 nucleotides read TGTGCTAGTGGTTTGCCCCAGGGGAGTGGAAACACCATATATTTT.

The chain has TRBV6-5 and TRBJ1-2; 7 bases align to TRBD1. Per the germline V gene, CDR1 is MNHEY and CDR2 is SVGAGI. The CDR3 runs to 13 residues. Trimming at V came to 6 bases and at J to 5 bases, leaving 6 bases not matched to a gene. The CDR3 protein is CASSRDSRYGYTF. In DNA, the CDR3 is TGTGCCAGCAGCCGGGACAGTCGATATGGCTACACCTTC.

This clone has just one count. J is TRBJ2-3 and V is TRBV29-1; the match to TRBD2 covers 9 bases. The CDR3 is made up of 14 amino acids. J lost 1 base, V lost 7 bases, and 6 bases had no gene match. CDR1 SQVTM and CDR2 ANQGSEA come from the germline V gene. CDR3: CSARAGGGTDTQYF. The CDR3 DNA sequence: TGCAGCGCAAGAGCGGGAGGAGGCACAGATACGCAGTATTTT.

CDR3 nucleotides: TGTGCCAGCTCACAGGGACAGACCTCCTTCGGAAACACCATATATTTT. It specifies CASSQGQTSFGNTIYF. This chain connects TRBV18 to TRBJ1-3; TRBD1 matches at 7 bases. The V segment lost 4 bases and the J segment 4 bases; nucleotides outside the gene matches: 10. This CDR3 is 16 amino acids long. Germline V gene lookup returns CDR1 KGHSH and CDR2 LQKENI.

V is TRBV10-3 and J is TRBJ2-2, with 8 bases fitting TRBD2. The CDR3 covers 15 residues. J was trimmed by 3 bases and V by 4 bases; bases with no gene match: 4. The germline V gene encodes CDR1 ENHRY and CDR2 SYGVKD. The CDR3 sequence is CAISGNGGDTGELFF. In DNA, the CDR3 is TGTGCCATCAGTGGAAACGGGGGGGACACCGGGGAGCTGTTTTTT.

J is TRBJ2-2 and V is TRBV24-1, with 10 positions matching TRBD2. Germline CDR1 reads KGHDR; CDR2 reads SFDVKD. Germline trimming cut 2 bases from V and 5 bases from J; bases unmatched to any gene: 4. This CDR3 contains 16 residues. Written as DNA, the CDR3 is TGTGCCACCAGTGATTCTAGCGGGAGCCCAACCGGGGAGCTGTTTTTT. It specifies CATSDSSGSPTGELFF.

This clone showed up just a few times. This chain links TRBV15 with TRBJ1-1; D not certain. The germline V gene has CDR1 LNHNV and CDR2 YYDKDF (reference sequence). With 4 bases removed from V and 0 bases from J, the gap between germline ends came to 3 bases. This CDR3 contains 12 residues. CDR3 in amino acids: CATSTVNTEAFF. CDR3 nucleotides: TGTGCCACCAGCACAGTGAACACTGAAGCTTTCTTT.

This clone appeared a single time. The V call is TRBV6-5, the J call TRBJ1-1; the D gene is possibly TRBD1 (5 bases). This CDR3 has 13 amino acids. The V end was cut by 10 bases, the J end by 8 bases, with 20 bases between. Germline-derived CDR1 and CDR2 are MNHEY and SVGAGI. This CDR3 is CANSHRLPSEAFF. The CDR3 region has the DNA TGTGCCAATAGTCACAGGCTACCATCCGAAGCTTTCTTT.

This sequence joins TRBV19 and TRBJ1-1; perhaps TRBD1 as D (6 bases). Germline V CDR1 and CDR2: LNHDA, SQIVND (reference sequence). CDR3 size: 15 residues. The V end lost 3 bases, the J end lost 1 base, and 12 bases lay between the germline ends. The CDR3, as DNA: TGTGCCAGTAGTATTATACCAGGGGAGAACACTGAAGCTTTCTTT. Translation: CASSIIPGENTEAFF.

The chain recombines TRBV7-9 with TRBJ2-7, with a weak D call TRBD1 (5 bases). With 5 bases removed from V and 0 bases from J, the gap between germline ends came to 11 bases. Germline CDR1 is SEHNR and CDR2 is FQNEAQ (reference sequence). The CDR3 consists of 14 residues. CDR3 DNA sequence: TGTGCCAGCAGCATTACAGGCCCCTCCTACGAGCAGTACTTC. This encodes CASSITGPSYEQYF. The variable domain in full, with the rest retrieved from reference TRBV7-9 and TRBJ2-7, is DTGVSQNPRHKITKRGQNVTFRCDPISEHNRLYWYRQTLGQGPEFLTYFQNEAQLEKSRLLSDRFSAERPKGSFSTLEIQRTEQGDSAMYLCASSITGPSYEQYFGPGTRLTVT.

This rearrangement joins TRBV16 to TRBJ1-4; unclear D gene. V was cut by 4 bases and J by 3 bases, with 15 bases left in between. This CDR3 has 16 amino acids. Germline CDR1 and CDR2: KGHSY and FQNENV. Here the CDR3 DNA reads TGTGCCAGCAGCCCCTCACTCGAACAGCCTAATGAAAAACTGTTTTTT. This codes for CASSPSLEQPNEKLFF.

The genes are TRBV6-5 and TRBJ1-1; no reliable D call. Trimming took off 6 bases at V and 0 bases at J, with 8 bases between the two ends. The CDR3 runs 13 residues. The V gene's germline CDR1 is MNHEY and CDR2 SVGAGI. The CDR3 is CASRDWVNTEAFF. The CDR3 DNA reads TGTGCCAGCAGAGACTGGGTGAACACTGAAGCTTTCTTT.

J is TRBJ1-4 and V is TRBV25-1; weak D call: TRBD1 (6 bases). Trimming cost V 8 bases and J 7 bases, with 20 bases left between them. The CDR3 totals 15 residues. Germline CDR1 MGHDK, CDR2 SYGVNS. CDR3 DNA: TGTGCCAGCGGCTCGACCAGGACAGAAGCTGAAAAACTGTTTTTT. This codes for CASGSTRTEAEKLFF.

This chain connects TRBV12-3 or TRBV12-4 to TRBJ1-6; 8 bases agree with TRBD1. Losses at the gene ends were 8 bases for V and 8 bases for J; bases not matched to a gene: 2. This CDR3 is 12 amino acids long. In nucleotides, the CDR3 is TGTGCCAGCTCGACAGGGGATTCACCCCTCCACTTT. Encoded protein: CASSTGDSPLHF.

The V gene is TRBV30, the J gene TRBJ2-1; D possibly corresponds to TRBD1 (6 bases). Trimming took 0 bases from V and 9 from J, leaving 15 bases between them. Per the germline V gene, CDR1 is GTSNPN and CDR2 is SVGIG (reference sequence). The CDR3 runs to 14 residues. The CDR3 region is CAWSVGQGNSEQFF. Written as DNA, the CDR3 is TGTGCCTGGAGTGTCGGTCAGGGGAATAGTGAGCAGTTCTTC.

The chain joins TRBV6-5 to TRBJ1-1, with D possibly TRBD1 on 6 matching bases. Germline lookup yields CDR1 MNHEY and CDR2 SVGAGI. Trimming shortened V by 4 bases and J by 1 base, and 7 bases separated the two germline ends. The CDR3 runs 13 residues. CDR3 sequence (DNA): TGTGCCAGCAGTTCGGACAGGAACACTGAAGCTTTCTTT. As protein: CASSSDRNTEAFF.

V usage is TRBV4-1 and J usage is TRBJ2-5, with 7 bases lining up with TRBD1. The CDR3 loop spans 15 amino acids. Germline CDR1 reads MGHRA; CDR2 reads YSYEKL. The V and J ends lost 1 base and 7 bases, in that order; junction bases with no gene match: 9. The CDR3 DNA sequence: TGCGCCAGCAGCCAAGTTCCCACGGCAGGGGGGACCCAGTACTTC. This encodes CASSQVPTAGGTQYF.

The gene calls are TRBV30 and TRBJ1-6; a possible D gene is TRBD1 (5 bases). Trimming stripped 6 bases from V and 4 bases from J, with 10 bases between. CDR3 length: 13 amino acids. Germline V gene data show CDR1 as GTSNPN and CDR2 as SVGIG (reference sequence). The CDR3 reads CACEYRYNSPLHF. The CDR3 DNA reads TGTGCCTGTGAATACAGGTATAATTCACCCCTCCACTTT.

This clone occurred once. The CDR3 loop reads CASSQVGTGLKMSGSGNTIYF. CDR3 in DNA: TGCGCCAGCAGCCAAGTCGGGACAGGACTAAAGATGAGTGGGTCTGGAAACACCATATATTTT. V is TRBV4-1 and J is TRBJ1-3; 8 positions match TRBD1. V shed 1 base and J 1 base; nucleotides not matched to a gene: 18. Germline values: CDR1 MGHRA, CDR2 YSYEKL. CDR3 length: 21 amino acids.

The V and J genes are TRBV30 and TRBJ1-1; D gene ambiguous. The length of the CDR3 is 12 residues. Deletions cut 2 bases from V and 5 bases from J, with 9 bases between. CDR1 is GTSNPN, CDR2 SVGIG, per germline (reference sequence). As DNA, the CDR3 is TGTGCCTGGAGTTTGGCGGGAACTGAAGCTTTCTTT. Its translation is CAWSLAGTEAFF. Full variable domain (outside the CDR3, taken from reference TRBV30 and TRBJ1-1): SQTIHQWPATLVQPVGSPLSLECTVEGTSNPNLYWYRQAAGRGLQLLFYSVGIGQISSEVPQNLSASRPQDRQFILSSKKLLLSDSGFYLCAWSLAGTEAFFGQGTRLTVV.

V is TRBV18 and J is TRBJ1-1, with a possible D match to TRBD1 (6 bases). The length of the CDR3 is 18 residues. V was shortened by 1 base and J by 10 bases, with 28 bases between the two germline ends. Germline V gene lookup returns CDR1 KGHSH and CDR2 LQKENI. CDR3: CASSPLTGTGSVGVGAFF. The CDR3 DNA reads TGTGCCAGCTCACCACTGACCGGTACAGGGTCCGTAGGGGTTGGAGCTTTCTTT.

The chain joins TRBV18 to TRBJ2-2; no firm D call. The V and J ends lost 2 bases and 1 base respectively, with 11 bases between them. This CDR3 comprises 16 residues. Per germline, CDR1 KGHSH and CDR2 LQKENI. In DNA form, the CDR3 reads TGTGCCAGCTCACCAAACGGAGATGTGAACACCGGGGAGCTGTTTTTT. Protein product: CASSPNGDVNTGELFF.

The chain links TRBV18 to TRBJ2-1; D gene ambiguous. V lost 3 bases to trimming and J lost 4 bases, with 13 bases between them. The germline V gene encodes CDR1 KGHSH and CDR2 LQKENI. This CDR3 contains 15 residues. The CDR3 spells CASSPGAWSYNEQFF. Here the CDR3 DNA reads TGTGCCAGCTCACCTGGTGCCTGGAGTTACAATGAGCAGTTCTTC.

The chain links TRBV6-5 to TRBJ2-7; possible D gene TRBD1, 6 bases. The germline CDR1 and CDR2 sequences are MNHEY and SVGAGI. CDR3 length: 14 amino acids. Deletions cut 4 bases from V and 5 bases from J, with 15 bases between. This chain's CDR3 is CASSFDRSRNEQYF. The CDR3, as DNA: TGTGCCAGCAGTTTCGACAGGTCAAGAAACGAGCAGTACTTC.